Each of the 30 T cell receptor beta chains below was sequenced from the same sample in a study of early T cells in non-severe SARS-CoV-2 infection. TCRdb passed the 5' RACE reads through MiXCR, listing each CDR3 protein once. The repertoire holds some 70,000 distinct CDR3 sequences, with around 8.7% as singletons. The source material was whole blood. Source of these receptors: an adult who was a healthcare worker with PCR-confirmed SARS-CoV-2 infection or an uninfected control (not recorded which).

This clonotype was seen more than once but under ten times. This rearrangement joins TRBV4-3 to TRBJ2-3, with D hard to call. This CDR3 region has 16 residues. Between the trimmed V and J ends, which lost 2 bases and 0 bases, there was a span of 12 bases. Looked up from germline, CDR1 is LGHNA and CDR2 is YSLEER. CDR3 in amino acids: CASSQSAYSSTDTQYF. In DNA, the CDR3 is TGCGCCAGCAGCCAAAGTGCCTACAGTAGCACAGATACGCAGTATTTT.

This clonotype was detected a few times. The chain has TRBV6-4 and TRBJ2-2; D unclear. V lost 3 bases to trimming and J lost 3 bases, with 5 bases between them. The CDR3 sequence is 13 residues long. Germline values: CDR1 MRHNA, CDR2 SNTAGT. This CDR3 reads CASSEGHTGELFF. Written as DNA, the CDR3 is TGTGCCAGCAGTGAAGGACACACCGGGGAGCTGTTTTTT.

J is TRBJ2-1 and V is TRBV12-3 or TRBV12-4; tentatively, D is TRBD2 (5 bases). This CDR3 comprises 11 residues. The V gene lost 3 bases and the J gene lost 15 bases, with 12 bases spanning the gap. The CDR3: CASSFRTLAFF. The CDR3 bases are TGTGCCAGCAGTTTTAGGACTTTAGCGTTCTTC.

The chain is built from TRBV28 and TRBJ2-1; possible D gene TRBD2, 7 bases. The CDR3 length is 16 residues. Per germline, CDR1 MDHEN and CDR2 SYDVKM. With 6 bases removed from V and 4 bases from J, the gap between germline ends came to 19 bases. Here the CDR3 DNA reads TGTGCCAGCAGCCCCGCCGGGGGGCCCTTTTACAATGAGCAGTTCTTC. Translated: CASSPAGGPFYNEQFF.

This clonotype has more than one count but fewer than ten. The chain is built from TRBV15 and TRBJ1-5, with a possible D match to TRBD1 (5 bases). The CDR3 loop spans 17 amino acids. V dropped 1 base and J dropped 6 bases, with 19 bases sitting between them. Germline V gene lookup returns CDR1 LNHNV and CDR2 YYDKDF (reference sequence). The CDR3 is CATSRGGIIGVGQPQHF. CDR3 sequence (DNA): TGTGCCACCAGCAGAGGGGGTATTATAGGGGTTGGTCAGCCCCAGCATTTT.

This clonotype has ten or more counts. This sequence joins TRBV28 and TRBJ1-2; D possibly corresponds to TRBD1 (6 bases). The CDR3 is 14 residues long. With 6 bases removed from V and 8 bases from J, the gap between germline ends came to 19 bases. Germline lookup yields CDR1 MDHEN and CDR2 SYDVKM. The CDR3 here is CASRSPGGGTGYTF. As DNA, the CDR3 is TGTGCCAGCAGGAGCCCCGGGGGGGGCACGGGCTACACCTTC.

This chain uses TRBV11-2 with TRBJ2-5; TRBD1 might be the D (5 bases). The CDR3 has 15 amino acids. Germline-derived CDR1 and CDR2 are SGHAT and FQNNGV. The V end was cut by 3 bases, the J end by 2 bases, with 13 bases between. CDR3 loop: CASSLQGIRQETQYF. DNA for the CDR3: TGTGCCAGCAGCTTGCAGGGAATCCGTCAAGAGACCCAGTACTTC. The full variable domain, in which reference TRBV11-2 and TRBJ2-5 provide the parts outside the CDR3, is EAGVAQSPRYKIIEKRQSVAFWCNPISGHATLYWYQQILGQGPKLLIQFQNNGVVDDSQLPKDRFSAERLKGVDSTLKIQPAKLEDSAVYLCASSLQGIRQETQYFGPGTRLLVL.

The rearrangement links TRBV2 to TRBJ2-3, with D tentatively TRBD1 (5 bases). The V gene's germline CDR1 is SNHLY and CDR2 FYNNEI. Trimming took 6 bases from V and 2 from J, leaving 12 bases between them. The CDR3 extends over 14 amino acids. The CDR3 spells CASSPRQTTDTQYF. Written as DNA, the CDR3 is TGTGCCAGCAGCCCAAGACAGACCACAGATACGCAGTATTTT.

This clonotype was counted many times. The genes are TRBV11-2 and TRBJ2-1; the D is unclear. Germline-derived CDR1 and CDR2 are SGHAT and FQNNGV. The ends were cut back, 0 bases at V and 9 bases at J, with 3 bases in the middle. CDR3 size: 11 residues. The CDR3, as DNA: TGTGCCAGCAGCTTAGATTTTGAGCAGTTCTTC. It encodes CASSLDFEQFF. Full variable domain (outside the CDR3, taken from reference TRBV11-2 and TRBJ2-1): EAGVAQSPRYKIIEKRQSVAFWCNPISGHATLYWYQQILGQGPKLLIQFQNNGVVDDSQLPKDRFSAERLKGVDSTLKIQPAKLEDSAVYLCASSLDFEQFFGPGTRLTVL.

This clonotype was picked up many times. The genes are TRBV20-1 and TRBJ2-1; possible D gene TRBD2, 6 bases. The CDR3 sequence is 15 residues long. Germline CDR1 and CDR2: DFQATT and SNEGSKA (reference sequence). V shed 6 bases and J shed 5 bases, with 20 bases lying between them. In nucleotides, the CDR3 is TGCAGTGCGGCCCCGGGACTGCTTGAGCACAATGAGCAGTTCTTC. This codes for CSAAPGLLEHNEQFF.

In its sample, this clonotype was seen many times. The chain is built from TRBV18 and TRBJ2-7; no firm D call. The CDR3 length is 16 residues. Trimming removed 4 bases at V and 0 bases at J, with 16 bases between. Germline V lookup: CDR1 KGHSH, CDR2 LQKENI. The CDR3 bases are TGTGCCAGCTCACTGAAGGGCGGCTATAGCTCCTACGAGCAGTACTTC. This translates into CASSLKGGYSSYEQYF. Drawing the rest from reference TRBV18 and TRBJ2-7, the complete variable domain is NAGVMQNPRHLVRRRGQEARLRCSPMKGHSHVYWYRQLPEEGLKFMVYLQKENIIDESGMPKERFSAEFPKEGPSILRIQQVVRGDSAAYFCASSLKGGYSSYEQYFGPGTRLTVT.

This clonotype was counted a few times. The chain employs TRBV7-3 and TRBJ1-6, with 10 bases identical to TRBD1. V lost 5 bases and J lost 10; bases outside the gene matches: 11. This CDR3 has 16 amino acids. Germline CDR1 and CDR2: SGHTA and FQGTGA. CDR3 residues: CASSLFGGTGDSPLHF. In DNA, the CDR3 is TGTGCCAGCAGCCTTTTTGGCGGGACAGGGGACTCACCCCTCCACTTT.

There are many counts of this clonotype. V usage is TRBV7-6 and J usage is TRBJ1-1, with D uncertain. Germline V lookup: CDR1 SGHVS, CDR2 FNYEAQ. V was pared by 3 bases and J by 7 bases, with 15 bases between. CDR3 length equals 14 residues. The CDR3 bases are TGTGCCAGCAGCTTTAGCCAACCTGGTAGTGAAGCTTTCTTT. This sequence encodes CASSFSQPGSEAFF.

This clonotype was observed many times. The chain employs TRBV5-1 and TRBJ1-1, with a tentative D call TRBD1 (5 bases). With 0 bases removed from V and 4 bases from J, the gap between germline ends came to 16 bases. Germline V gene data show CDR1 as SGHRS and CDR2 as YFSETQ. CDR3 size: 16 residues. The CDR3 region has the DNA TGCGCCAGCAGCTTGGCCACCGGGCAGGGAGGCACTGAAGCTTTCTTT. It encodes CASSLATGQGGTEAFF.

This clonotype was seen at least ten times. The chain links TRBV28 to TRBJ1-1; no reliable D call. The V gene lost 2 bases and the J gene lost 11 bases, with 15 bases spanning the gap. This CDR3 has 13 amino acids. The germline CDR1 and CDR2 sequences are MDHEN and SYDVKM. The CDR3 loop reads CASSLPSRLRAFF. As DNA, the CDR3 is TGTGCCAGCAGTTTACCCTCCCGTTTGCGGGCTTTCTTT.

The V and J genes are TRBV28 and TRBJ2-7; 7 bases fit TRBD1. There are 15 residues in the CDR3. From germline, CDR1 is MDHEN and CDR2 SYDVKM. Germline trimming cut 2 bases from V and 5 bases from J; bases unmatched to any gene: 9. The CDR3 DNA follows: TGTGCCAGCAGTTTACACGGACAGGTAAACGACGAGCAGTACTTC. This gives the protein CASSLHGQVNDEQYF. Full variable domain (missing parts from reference TRBV28 and TRBJ2-7): DVKVTQSSRYLVKRTGEKVFLECVQDMDHENMFWYRQDPGLGLRLIYFSYDVKMKEKGDIPEGYSVSREKKERFSLILESASTNQTSMYLCASSLHGQVNDEQYFGPGTRLTVT.

The V gene is TRBV30, the J gene TRBJ2-3, with unresolved D. V gave up 2 bases and J gave up 6 bases, with 6 bases separating them. Germline V CDR1 and CDR2: GTSNPN, SVGIG (reference sequence). The CDR3 has 11 residues. CDR3 residues: CAWSPQDTQYF. In nucleotides, the CDR3 is TGTGCCTGGAGTCCTCAGGATACGCAGTATTTT.

Only a few counts were recorded for this clonotype. This sequence joins TRBV20-1 and TRBJ2-5; D gene uncertain. The CDR3 loop spans 12 amino acids. Trimming removed 6 bases from V and 1 base from J, with 9 bases in between. Per the germline V gene, CDR1 is DFQATT and CDR2 is SNEGSKA (reference sequence). The CDR3 bases are TGCAGTGCCCAGTGGGGCCAAGAGACCCAGTACTTC. Translated: CSAQWGQETQYF.

The sample holds a few counts of this clonotype. The rearrangement uses TRBV29-1 and TRBJ2-3; 7 nucleotides agree with TRBD2. Trimming cost V 6 bases and J 3 bases; bases outside gene matches: 15. Per germline, CDR1 SQVTM and CDR2 ANQGSEA. This CDR3 comprises 16 residues. This chain's CDR3 is CSVTGTTNWGTDTQYF. CDR3 nucleotides: TGCAGCGTCACCGGGACTACCAATTGGGGTACAGATACGCAGTATTTT.

The CDR3 region has the DNA TGTGCCAGCAGTGATCCCCGGGGAGCAGTCTCTCCAGATACGCAGTATTTT. Residues: CASSDPRGAVSPDTQYF. The rearrangement links TRBV25-1 to TRBJ2-3; D possibly corresponds to TRBD2 (5 bases). The ends were cut back, 3 bases at V and 4 bases at J, with 20 bases in the middle. This CDR3 spans 17 amino acids. Germline CDR1 and CDR2: MGHDK and SYGVNS. The full variable domain, in which reference TRBV25-1 and TRBJ2-3 provide the parts outside the CDR3, is EADIYQTPRYLVIGTGKKITLECSQTMGHDKMYWYQQDPGMELHLIHYSYGVNSTEKGDLSSESTVSRIRTEHFPLTLESARPSHTSQYLCASSDPRGAVSPDTQYFGPGTRLTVL.

At least ten counts were recorded for this clonotype. The rearrangement links TRBV18 to TRBJ2-3; D ambiguous. Trimming stripped 1 base from V and 2 bases from J, with 7 bases between. In germline, CDR1 is KGHSH, CDR2 LQKENI. There are 14 residues in the CDR3. CDR3 bases: TGTGCCAGCTCACCACAGATAAACACAGATACGCAGTATTTT. Protein product: CASSPQINTDTQYF. Variable domain in full (rest from reference TRBV18 and TRBJ2-3): NAGVMQNPRHLVRRRGQEARLRCSPMKGHSHVYWYRQLPEEGLKFMVYLQKENIIDESGMPKERFSAEFPKEGPSILRIQQVVRGDSAAYFCASSPQINTDTQYFGPGTRLTVL.

The V call is TRBV20-1, the J call TRBJ1-1, with D hard to call. Trimming took 6 bases from V and 5 from J, leaving 16 bases between them. Germline values: CDR1 DFQATT, CDR2 SNEGSKA (reference sequence). The CDR3 contains 13 residues. CDR3 region: CSAKEGAGTEAFF. In DNA, the CDR3 is TGCAGTGCCAAAGAGGGAGCGGGGACTGAAGCTTTCTTT.

V and J are TRBV30 and TRBJ2-2, with D unresolved. V was shortened by 2 bases and J by 1 base, with 5 bases between the two germline ends. CDR1 is GTSNPN, CDR2 SVGIG, per germline (reference sequence). CDR3 length: 13 residues. CDR3 residues: CAWSFGNTGELFF. The CDR3 DNA reads as TGTGCCTGGAGTTTCGGGAACACCGGGGAGCTGTTTTTT.

This clonotype was observed a few times. The CDR3 spells CASSQGATSNTGELFF. Here the CDR3 DNA reads TGTGCCAGCAGCCAGGGGGCGACATCGAACACCGGGGAGCTGTTTTTT. The rearrangement uses TRBV4-2 and TRBJ2-2; D is possibly TRBD1 (6 bases). V was shortened by 3 bases and J by 0 bases, with 11 bases between the two germline ends. The CDR3 contains 16 residues. Germline V gene lookup returns CDR1 LGHNA and CDR2 YNFKEQ.

Within the sample, this clonotype is medium-sized. V gene TRBV4-3 combines with J gene TRBJ2-1; TRBD2 agrees at 11 bases. Germline values: CDR1 LGHNA, CDR2 YSLEER. The CDR3 sequence is 18 residues long. J gave up 4 bases and V 2 bases, and 10 bases lay outside the gene matches. CDR3 sequence (DNA): TGCGCCAGCAGCCAACTAGCGGGAGGAGCCGGGGGTTACAATGAGCAGTTCTTC. It translates to CASSQLAGGAGGYNEQFF.

The chain combines TRBV4-2 with TRBJ2-3, with 7 bases lining up with TRBD2. This CDR3 has 16 amino acids. CDR1 is LGHNA, CDR2 YNFKEQ, per germline. V shed 4 bases and J 1 base; nucleotides not matched to a gene: 8. CDR3 nucleotides: TGTGCCAGCAGCCGTCAAGAGGGAGGGGGCACAGATACGCAGTATTTT. Its translation is CASSRQEGGGTDTQYF.

CDR3 loop: CATSRDVRGIPGELFF. The CDR3 DNA sequence: TGTGCCACCAGCAGAGATGTTCGAGGGATCCCCGGGGAGCTGTTTTTT. The V call is TRBV15, the J call TRBJ2-2; D possibly corresponds to TRBD2 (5 bases). The CDR3 is made up of 16 amino acids. V shed 0 bases and J shed 6 bases, with 14 bases lying between them. The germline V gene has CDR1 LNHNV and CDR2 YYDKDF (reference sequence).

There are a few counts of this clonotype. The chain has TRBV7-2 and TRBJ1-6, with D possibly TRBD1 on 5 matching bases. Trimming pared 5 bases from V and 7 bases from J, leaving 24 bases between. The germline CDR1 and CDR2 sequences are SGHTA and FQGNSA. The CDR3 has 18 residues. DNA for the CDR3: TGTGCCAGCAGCCGCACCCATCGCGCAGGGATCTCAAATTCACCCCTCCACTTT. This codes for CASSRTHRAGISNSPLHF.

This clonotype has more than one count but fewer than ten. The chain has TRBV3-1 and TRBJ2-7; 7 bases are a match to TRBD2. Losses at the gene ends were 0 bases for V and 6 bases for J; bases not matched to a gene: 17. CDR1 and CDR2 (germline): LGHDT, YNNKEL (reference sequence). The CDR3 loop spans 18 amino acids. The CDR3 DNA follows: TGTGCCAGCAGCCAAGAGAGGGGCCAAGCGGGGTACCTAGGCGAGCAGTACTTC. It translates to CASSQERGQAGYLGEQYF.

This clonotype was counted ten times or more. The chain carries TRBV7-9 and TRBJ2-7; D call uncertain. The germline gives CDR1 SEHNR, CDR2 FQNEAQ (reference sequence). The CDR3 length is 14 residues. The V gene lost 1 base and the J gene lost 0 bases, with 7 bases spanning the gap. CDR3 amino acids: CASSLDPVSYEQYF. In DNA form, the CDR3 reads TGTGCCAGCAGCTTAGATCCGGTCTCCTACGAGCAGTACTTC.